Listed below are T cell receptor beta chains from one sample, sequenced in a study of PD-1 blockade in classical Hodgkin lymphoma. Only in-frame clones appear in the TCRdb table, and some are missing; sequencing was by immunoSEQ multiplex PCR. The table has about 29,000 clones, 65% to 90% seen once. Sequences were derived from CD4+ T cells from blood, sampled at baseline. These receptors all come from a human donor with classical Hodgkin lymphoma. Each CDR3 is given with its conserved first and last residue. A D gene is named only where the DNA matches it firmly. Clone size is not always given. Where it is, it says once, few, many or a class for expanded clones.

d_call	clone_size	v_call	j_call	cdr3_nt	cdr3_aa
NA	NA	TRBV6-1	TRBJ1-1	TGTGCCAGCAGTGAAAGCACTTCGGCAGGGCAGGGTCAAGCTTTCTTT	CASSESTSAGQGQAFF
NA	NA	TRBV30	TRBJ2-5	TGTGCCTGGAGTGTACGTGGGGGCATGGAGACCCAGTACTTC	CAWSVRGGMETQYF
TRBD2	NA	TRBV7-8	TRBJ2-5	TGTGCCAGCAGCCCAGGGACTAACCAAGAGACCCAGTACTTC	CASSPGTNQETQYF
NA	NA	TRBV19	TRBJ2-4	TGTGCCAGTAGAGCAGGAGGGTTTATCGCCAAAAACATTCAGTACTTC	CASRAGGFIAKNIQYF
NA	NA	TRBV5-6	TRBJ1-1	TGTGCCAGCAGCTTGCTTTGGGACGAGAACACTGAAGCTTTCTTT	CASSLLWDENTEAFF
NA	NA	TRBV28	TRBJ2-7	TGTGCCAGCAGTTCACGGGTGGGGCCCTACGAGCAGTACTTC	CASSSRVGPYEQYF
TRBD1	NA	TRBV28	TRBJ2-4	TGTGCCAGCAGTCCCCGGACAGGGGGCGACGCCAAAAACATTCAGTACTTC	CASSPRTGGDAKNIQYF
NA	NA	TRBV5-4	TRBJ2-7	TGTGCCAGCAGCTTGGGCAGCAAATACGAGCAGTACTTC	CASSLGSKYEQYF
NA	few	TRBV5-1	TRBJ1-1	TGCGCCAGCAGTAGGGTCGGCACTGAAGCTTTCTTT	CASSRVGTEAFF
NA	once	TRBV6-6	TRBJ1-1	TGTGCCAGCAAACGGTCGGACAGTATAATGAACACTGAAGCTTTCTTT	CASKRSDSIMNTEAFF
TRBD1	once	TRBV18	TRBJ2-7	TGTGCCAGCTCACCCGGACGACAGGGTAGGTCCTACGAGCAGTACTTC	CASSPGRQGRSYEQYF
TRBD2	NA	TRBV7-8	TRBJ2-7	TGTGCCAGCAGCTTGGGACGACTAGCGGGTTACGAGCAGTACTTC	CASSLGRLAGYEQYF
NA	NA	TRBV7-2	TRBJ1-2	TGTGCCAGCAGCTTAGCGGCAGCCTCCAGGTCGGGCTACACCTTC	CASSLAAASRSGYTF
NA	NA	TRBV29-1	TRBJ2-2	TGCAGCGTTGCGGGACACCCGAACACCGGGGAGCTGTTTTTT	CSVAGHPNTGELFF
TRBD1	NA	TRBV11-2	TRBJ1-2	TGTGCCAGCAGCTTAGATTGGACAGGGCTCTATGGCTACACCTTC	CASSLDWTGLYGYTF
NA	NA	TRBV29-1	TRBJ1-1	TGCAGCGTACGGGGCCGCGCCGGCACTGAAGCTTTCTTT	CSVRGRAGTEAFF
NA	NA	TRBV5-6	TRBJ2-3	TGTGCCAGCAGCTCGGCCGGTAGGGGCGGCACAGATACGCAGTATTTT	CASSSAGRGGTDTQYF
TRBD1	NA	TRBV19	TRBJ1-5	TGTGCCAGTAGAGCTCCGGGACAGGGTTTCGGCAATCAGCCCCAGCATTTT	CASRAPGQGFGNQPQHF
NA	NA	TRBV6-1	TRBJ1-1	TGTGCCAGCACCTGGTTGAACACTGAAGCTTTCTTT	CASTWLNTEAFF
TRBD1	NA	TRBV6-6	TRBJ2-7	TGTGCCAGCAGTTACCTGGGACAGGGCATCGGTGAGCAGTACTTC	CASSYLGQGIGEQYF
NA	NA	TRBV27	TRBJ1-3	TGTGCCAGCGCCGGGTTAGTTAGGGGGTCGGCTGGAAACACCATATATTTT	CASAGLVRGSAGNTIYF
NA	NA	TRBV7-2	TRBJ2-3	TGTGCCAGCAGCTTAGTGCTCCGCACAGATACGCAGTATTTT	CASSLVLRTDTQYF
NA	NA	TRBV6-1	TRBJ2-7	TGTGCCAGCAGCTCCCGGACCTTCGACCCCTACGAGCAGTACTTC	CASSSRTFDPYEQYF
NA	NA	TRBV5-4	TRBJ2-3	TGTGCCAGCAGCCCATCTAGGTCCCTCACAGATACGCAGTATTTT	CASSPSRSLTDTQYF
NA	NA	TRBV11-1	TRBJ2-1	TGTGCCAGCAGCCCTCGGGACACCCGGGATGAGCAGTTCTTC	CASSPRDTRDEQFF
TRBD2	once	TRBV18	TRBJ2-1	TGTGCCAGCTCAACTAGCGGGGGCAGGGAGCAGTTCTTC	CASSTSGGREQFF
TRBD1	NA	TRBV6-5	TRBJ1-2	TGTGCCAGCCTTATGAGGACAGGGGCGAACTATGGCTACACCTTC	CASLMRTGANYGYTF
NA	once	TRBV5-1	TRBJ2-5	TGCGCCAGCAGCTCAGGACAGGGAGGGCAAGAGGCCCAGTACTTC	CASSSGQGGQEAQYF
NA	NA	TRBV6-5	TRBJ1-6	TGTGCCATCGGGGAGAGGGGAGGATCACCCCTCCACTTT	CAIGERGGSPLHF
NA	NA	TRBV6-5	TRBJ2-3	TGTGCCAGCAGTACCGGGACCTTCACAGATACGCAGTATTTT	CASSTGTFTDTQYF
TRBD1	NA	TRBV19	TRBJ1-4	TGTGCCAGTAAGGAGGGGGCCAGGGAGAAACTGTTTTTT	CASKEGAREKLFF